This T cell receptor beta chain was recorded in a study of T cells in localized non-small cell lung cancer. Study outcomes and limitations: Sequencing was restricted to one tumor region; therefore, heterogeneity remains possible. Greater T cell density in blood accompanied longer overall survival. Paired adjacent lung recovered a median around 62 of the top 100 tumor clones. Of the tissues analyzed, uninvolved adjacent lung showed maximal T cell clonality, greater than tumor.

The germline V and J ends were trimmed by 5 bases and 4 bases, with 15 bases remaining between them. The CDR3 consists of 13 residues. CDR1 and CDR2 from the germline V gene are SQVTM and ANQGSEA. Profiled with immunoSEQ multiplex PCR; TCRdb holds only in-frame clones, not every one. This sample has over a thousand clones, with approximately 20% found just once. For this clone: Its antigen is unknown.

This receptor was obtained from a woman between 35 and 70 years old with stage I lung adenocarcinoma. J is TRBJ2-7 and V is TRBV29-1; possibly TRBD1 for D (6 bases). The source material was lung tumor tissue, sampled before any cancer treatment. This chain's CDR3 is CSVTGQGGYEQYF. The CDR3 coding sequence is TGCAGCGTTACGGGGCAAGGGGGATACGAGCAGTACTTC.